This T cell receptor (beta chain) came from a study of response to subunit inactivated influenza vaccine. Trimming removed 9 bases from V and 3 bases from J, with 11 bases in between. CDR3 size: 12 residues. Study-wide results and limits: Each seasonal influenza vaccination recruits few new T cells, the authors suggested.

A note on this clonotype: Its antigen is still unknown.

Using its own MiXCR run on the RT-PCR reads, TCRdb lists one record per CDR3 protein. The sample includes hundreds of thousands of distinct CDR3 sequences, 15% to 20% seen only once; the top ten take approximately 10%. This sequence was found in a man aged 50 to 60 who received an inactivated influenza vaccine. Sample: PBMCs from blood, taken about 5 days after vaccination. The chain joins TRBV12-3 or TRBV12-4 to TRBJ1-1, with a tentative D call TRBD1 (5 bases). The CDR3 here is CASGWGDTEAFF. The CDR3 bases are TGTGCCAGTGGGTGGGGCGACACTGAAGCTTTCTTT.